This T cell receptor beta chain comes out of a study of immune evolution from preneoplasia to lung adenocarcinoma. This CDR3 is 15 amino acids long. The germline V gene has CDR1 SGHTA and CDR2 FQGNSA. Trimming shortened V by 2 bases and J by 9 bases, and 14 bases separated the two germline ends. Only in-frame clones appear in the TCRdb table, and some are missing; sequencing was by immunoSEQ multiplex PCR. The data show some 4,200 clones, around 77% seen once. The sample consisted of FFPE lung adenocarcinoma in situ tissue. This chain connects TRBV7-2 to TRBJ1-6; TRBD1 might be the D (6 bases). This TCR came from a person aged 55-80 years with lung adenocarcinoma. CDR3 residues: CASSLKVGAGSPLHF. As DNA, the CDR3 is TGTGCCAGCAGCTTAAAAGTGGGGGCGGGTTCACCCCTCCACTTT.